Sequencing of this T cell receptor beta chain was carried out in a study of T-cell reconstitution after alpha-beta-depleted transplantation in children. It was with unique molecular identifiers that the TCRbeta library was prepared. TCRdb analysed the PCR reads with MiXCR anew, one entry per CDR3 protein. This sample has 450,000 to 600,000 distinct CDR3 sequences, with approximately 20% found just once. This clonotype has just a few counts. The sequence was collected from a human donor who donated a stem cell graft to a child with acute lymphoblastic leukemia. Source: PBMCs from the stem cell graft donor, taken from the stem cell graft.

CDR3 amino acids: CASTLQGKTSYNEQFF. In DNA form, the CDR3 reads TGTGCCAGCACCCTTCAGGGCAAGACCTCCTACAATGAGCAGTTCTTC. This rearrangement joins TRBV7-8 to TRBJ2-1; D possibly corresponds to TRBD1 (5 bases). V lost 7 bases to trimming and J lost 0 bases, with 16 bases between them. The CDR3 sequence is 16 residues long. Germline V gene data show CDR1 as SGHVS and CDR2 as FQNEAQ.